The rows below give T cell receptor beta chains drawn from one sample of a study of cytomegalovirus exposure and HLA in healthy donors. Method: immunoSEQ multiplex PCR; TCRdb's copy keeps in-frame clones and lacks some. The table includes about 200,000 clones, approximately 79% detected once. The sequenced material came from PBMCs. These receptors were obtained from a man between 45 and 60 years old in good health and CMV-seronegative. The CDR3 runs from the conserved cysteine through the conserved F or W. A D gene is named only where the DNA matches it firmly. Where a row states a size, it is once, few, many or the class of an expanded clone; other rows omit it.

j_gene	d_gene	abundance	v_gene	CDR3nt	CDR3aa
TRBJ2-7	TRBD2	-	TRBV7-6	TGTGCCAGCAGCTTTAGGGCGGGAGGGGCCTACGAGCAGTACTTC	CASSFRAGGAYEQYF
TRBJ1-3	TRBD1	-	TRBV6-6	TGTGCCAGCAGGTCGACAGGGATCGGGAACACCATATATTTT	CASRSTGIGNTIYF
TRBJ2-7	TRBD2	-	TRBV6-5	TGTGCCAGCAGTTACTCGATAGCGGGAGTTGGCTACGAGCAGTACTTC	CASSYSIAGVGYEQYF
TRBJ1-1	TRBD1	-	TRBV28	TGTGCCACCTGGGACAGGAACACTGAAGCTTTCTTT	CATWDRNTEAFF
TRBJ1-4	-	once	TRBV28	TGTGCCAGCAGTTTAGGTACAGGGATGACTAATGAAAAACTGTTTTTT	CASSLGTGMTNEKLFF
TRBJ2-7	TRBD2	-	TRBV11-2	TGTGCCAGCTTCGACGGGACTAGCGGGTCCTACGAGCAGTACTTC	CASFDGTSGSYEQYF
TRBJ2-3	-	-	TRBV9	TGTGCCAGCAGCGTAGAGGGAGCGGAGCTGGGGGATACGCAGTATTTT	CASSVEGAELGDTQYF
TRBJ2-7	-	-	TRBV5-4	TGTGCCAGCAGATTCTCCGGGGGTCCCCCCTACGAGCAGTACTTC	CASRFSGGPPYEQYF
TRBJ1-4	-	-	TRBV28	TGTGCCAGCAGTCCTTGGCGGGAGCGGGCAACTAATGAAAAACTGTTTTTT	CASSPWRERATNEKLFF
TRBJ2-1	TRBD2	-	TRBV28	TGTGCCAGCAGTCCAGCGGGAAGCTACAATGAGCAGTTCTTC	CASSPAGSYNEQFF
TRBJ2-5	TRBD1	few	TRBV28	TGTGCCAGCAGCCCCGGGACAGGGCCTTTAGAGACCCAGTACTTC	CASSPGTGPLETQYF
TRBJ1-2	-	-	TRBV7-2	TGTGCCAGCAGCTCACAGGTTAGAGGCTATGGCTACACCTTC	CASSSQVRGYGYTF
TRBJ1-1	-	once	TRBV30	TGTGCCTGGAGCGTAGACACTGAAGCTTTCTTT	CAWSVDTEAFF
TRBJ1-5	-	few	TRBV28	TGTGCCAGCAGTCAGGGTGGGGGGATGGCTCAGCCCCAGCATTTT	CASSQGGGMAQPQHF
TRBJ2-7	-	-	TRBV11-2	TGTGCCAGCAGCCCATTGGCAGGGGTCGCCTACGAGCAGTACTTC	CASSPLAGVAYEQYF
TRBJ2-5	-	-	TRBV28	TGTGCCAGCAGTTTAGGAGGGGCAGTGGCCCAGTACTTC	CASSLGGAVAQYF
TRBJ2-7	-	once	TRBV18	TGTGCCAGCTCAAGCAAGAACGAGCAGTACTTC	CASSSKNEQYF
TRBJ2-3	TRBD1	-	TRBV7-3	TGTGCCAGCAGCCGGACAGGGGGCACAGATACGCAGTATTTT	CASSRTGGTDTQYF
TRBJ1-2	-	-	TRBV4-1	TGCGCCAGCAGCCTGCAGGGACTCAATAACTATGGCTACACCTTC	CASSLQGLNNYGYTF
TRBJ2-5	-	-	TRBV7-9	TGTGCCAGCAGCCGGCAGGGGATCCAAGAGACCCAGTACTTC	CASSRQGIQETQYF
TRBJ1-1	-	-	TRBV9	TGTGCCAGCAGCGTCGTCGGAGGGTCGAACACTGAAGCTTTCTTT	CASSVVGGSNTEAFF
TRBJ2-2	TRBD2	-	TRBV9	TGTGCCAGCAGCGATCGCGGGAGTAACACCGGGGAGCTGTTTTTT	CASSDRGSNTGELFF
TRBJ2-3	-	few	TRBV19	TGTGCCAGTAGTACAGGGTATCGCACAGATACGCAGTATTTT	CASSTGYRTDTQYF
TRBJ2-7	TRBD2	few	TRBV7-9	TGTGCCAGCAGCTCGGGGCGGGAGGTTTCCTACGAGCAGTACTTC	CASSSGREVSYEQYF
TRBJ2-5	-	-	TRBV9	TGTGCCAGCAGCGTCGGCGGGATAGGTAAAGAGACCCAGTACTTC	CASSVGGIGKETQYF
TRBJ2-7	-	few	TRBV7-8	TGTGCCAGCAGCTTAGTGCTGAGCGGAGCTAGCTACGAGCAGTACTTC	CASSLVLSGASYEQYF
TRBJ2-7	TRBD1	once	TRBV19	TGTGCCAGTAGCGAAACCCTTCTTAAGACAGGGGGCTACTACGAGCAGTACTTC	CASSETLLKTGGYYEQYF
TRBJ2-7	TRBD2	-	TRBV27	TGTGCCAGCAGTTCCGGGACTAGGCCCTACGAGCAGTACTTC	CASSSGTRPYEQYF
TRBJ2-7	TRBD2	-	TRBV4-1	TGCGCCAGCAGCCAAGATCACCCGACTAGCGGCTACGAGCAGTACTTC	CASSQDHPTSGYEQYF
TRBJ2-7	TRBD2	-	TRBV6-5	TGTGCCAGCAGACTAGCGGGGCTCTACGAGCAGTACTTC	CASRLAGLYEQYF
TRBJ2-1	-	once	TRBV28	TGTGCCAGCAGGAGCGAGTATTCCTACAATGAGCAGTTCTTC	CASRSEYSYNEQFF
TRBJ2-3	TRBD2	-	TRBV7-9	TGTGCCAGCAGCCGGACTAGCGGGAATTTCGCAGATACGCAGTATTTT	CASSRTSGNFADTQYF
TRBJ2-7	TRBD1	few	TRBV5-4	TGTGCCAGCAGAGGGACAGGGGTCGGCGAGCAGTACTTC	CASRGTGVGEQYF
TRBJ2-7	TRBD2	-	TRBV4-1	TGCGCCAGCAGCCAAGCCATTACTAGCGCGAGCTCCTACGAGCAGTACTTC	CASSQAITSASSYEQYF
TRBJ2-1	-	-	TRBV11-2	TGTGCCAGCAGCTCTTACGGGGATGAGCAGTTCTTC	CASSSYGDEQFF
TRBJ1-4	TRBD1	-	TRBV5-1	TGCGCCAGCAGCTTGGGACAGGGGATCTCCGAAAATGAAAAACTGTTTTTT	CASSLGQGISENEKLFF
TRBJ2-7	TRBD2	-	TRBV6-5	TGTGCCAGCAAGGGACTAGCGGAGAACTACGAGCAGTACTTC	CASKGLAENYEQYF
TRBJ2-5	-	-	TRBV1	TGCACCAGCAGCCACGTACAGGGGATAGACCAAGAGACCCAGTACTTC	CTSSHVQGIDQETQYF
TRBJ1-3	-	-	TRBV6-5	TGTGCCAGCAGTTACTCAGCGGGGGCGAGTGGAAACACCATATATTTT	CASSYSAGASGNTIYF
TRBJ1-2	TRBD1	few	TRBV7-8	TGTGCCAGCAGCTTGGGAAGTTCCGGGACAGGGTATGGCTACACCTTC	CASSLGSSGTGYGYTF
TRBJ2-7	TRBD1	-	TRBV16	TGTGCCAGCAGCCCAGGACAGGGGGCCGAGCAGTACTTC	CASSPGQGAEQYF
TRBJ2-2	TRBD1	-	TRBV7-9	TGTGCCAGCAGCCCTCTTTTAGGACAGGGGAGGACCGGGGAGCTGTTTTTT	CASSPLLGQGRTGELFF
TRBJ2-1	TRBD2	-	TRBV10-1	TGCGCCAGCAGTTTTTCAACTAGCGGGAACAATGAGCAGTTCTTC	CASSFSTSGNNEQFF
TRBJ2-1	TRBD2	-	TRBV2	TGTGCCATCAGAGGGGGACTAGCGTTTGAGCAGTTCTTC	CAIRGGLAFEQFF
TRBJ2-7	-	few	TRBV7-2	TGTGCCAGCAGCTCTGACTGGTTGGTCTACGAGCAGTACTTC	CASSSDWLVYEQYF
TRBJ2-7	-	-	TRBV5-1	TGCGCCAGCAGCTTGGACCCAGGGCCTCCCGACTTC	CASSLDPGPPDF
TRBJ2-7	-	-	TRBV6-6	TGTGCCAGCAGTTACCCCGGACAGGGAGGGACCTACGAGCAGTACTTC	CASSYPGQGGTYEQYF
TRBJ1-4	TRBD1	-	TRBV6-1	TGTGCCAGTACTCGACAGGGGGTAAAAGAAAAACTGTTTTTT	CASTRQGVKEKLFF
TRBJ2-3	-	-	TRBV6-1	TGTGCCAGCAGTGAAAACCGGAGGCACACAGATACGCAGTATTTT	CASSENRRHTDTQYF
TRBJ2-7	-	-	TRBV2	TGTGCCAGCAGGATAACAGGGGGGGGCGAGCAGTACTTC	CASRITGGGEQYF
TRBJ2-2	TRBD1	once	TRBV30	TGTGCCTGGAGTGGGGCAGGGGGCACCGGGGAGCTGTTTTTT	CAWSGAGGTGELFF
TRBJ1-2	-	-	TRBV9	TGTGCCAGCAGCTTGGAATCTCGGGGGGGCTACACCTTC	CASSLESRGGYTF
TRBJ2-1	TRBD1	few	TRBV4-2	TGTGCCAGCAGCCAAGACAGGGGGACGGAGCAGTTCTTC	CASSQDRGTEQFF
TRBJ1-3	-	-	TRBV11-2	TGTGCCAGCAGGTTGGGGGCACAAGACACCATATATTTT	CASRLGAQDTIYF
TRBJ2-6	-	-	TRBV18	TGTGCCAGCTCACCAAGCGGGGCCAACGTCCTGACTTTC	CASSPSGANVLTF